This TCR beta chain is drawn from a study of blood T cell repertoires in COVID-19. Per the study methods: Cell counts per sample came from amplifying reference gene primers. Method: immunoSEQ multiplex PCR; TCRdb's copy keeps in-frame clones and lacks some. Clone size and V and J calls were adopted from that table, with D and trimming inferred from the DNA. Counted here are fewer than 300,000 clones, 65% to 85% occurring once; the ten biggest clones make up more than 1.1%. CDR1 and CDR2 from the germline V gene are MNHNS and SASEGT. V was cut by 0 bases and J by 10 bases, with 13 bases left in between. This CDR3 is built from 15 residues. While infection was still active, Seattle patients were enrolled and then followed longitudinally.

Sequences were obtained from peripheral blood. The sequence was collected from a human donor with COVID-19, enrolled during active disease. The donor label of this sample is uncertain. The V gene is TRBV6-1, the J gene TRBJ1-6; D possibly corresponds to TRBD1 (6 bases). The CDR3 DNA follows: TGTGCCAGCAGTGAAGCGGTCAGGGGTGAATCACCCCTCCACTTT. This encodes CASSEAVRGESPLHF.